Shown below are 18 T cell receptor beta chains from a single sample sequenced in a study. TCRdb passed the 5' RACE reads through MiXCR, listing each CDR3 protein once. This table holds 55,000 to 75,000 distinct CDR3 sequences, approximately 29% found once. Sample: tumor-infiltrating naive CD4+ T cells sorted from the breast tumor. The subset is: naive CD4+ T cells, CD4+CD45RA+CD25-. The receptors stem from a female donor with breast cancer.

The V and J genes are TRBV15 and TRBJ1-1, with TRBD1 identical over 7 bases. Germline lookup yields CDR1 LNHNV and CDR2 YYDKDF (reference sequence). CDR3 length equals 14 residues. J gave up 5 bases and V 0 bases, and 3 bases lay outside the gene matches. CDR3 residues: CATSREQGLTEAFF. The DNA of the CDR3 is TGTGCCACCAGCAGAGAACAGGGGTTGACTGAAGCTTTCTTT.

Ten or more counts support this clonotype. The chain combines TRBV29-1 with TRBJ2-3; D might be TRBD1 or TRBD2, each matching 6 bases. Germline-derived CDR1 and CDR2 are SQVTM and ANQGSEA. Trimming stripped 5 bases from V and 0 bases from J, with 12 bases between. The length of the CDR3 is 14 residues. The CDR3 reads CSVPSGASTDTQYF. Written as DNA, the CDR3 is TGCAGCGTTCCTTCGGGGGCGAGCACAGATACGCAGTATTTT.

Many counts were recorded for this clonotype. The chain employs TRBV6-5 and TRBJ1-5; no clear D gene. Trimming took off 2 bases at V and 7 bases at J, with 9 bases between the two ends. The CDR3 is 13 residues long. Germline loops: CDR1 MNHEY, CDR2 SVGAGI. For the CDR3, the DNA is TGTGCCAGCAGTTACACGGGGAAACAGCCCCAGCATTTT. Translation: CASSYTGKQPQHF.

The chain has TRBV6-5 and TRBJ1-3; unclear D gene. With 6 bases removed from V and 0 bases from J, the gap between germline ends came to 21 bases. Germline loops: CDR1 MNHEY, CDR2 SVGAGI. This CDR3 spans 18 amino acids. The DNA for the CDR3 is TGTGCCAGCAGCAAGTGGGTCCCTCAGTTGGGCTCTGGAAACACCATATATTTT. As protein: CASSKWVPQLGSGNTIYF.

This chain connects TRBV9 to TRBJ1-2; no definite D call. CDR3 length: 15 amino acids. V lost 4 bases and J lost 4, with 17 bases in between. The germline V gene has CDR1 SGDLS and CDR2 YYNGEE. The CDR3: CASSPLTPEGYGYTF. The CDR3 nucleotides are TGTGCCAGCAGCCCTTTGACTCCCGAAGGCTATGGCTACACCTTC.

V gene TRBV2 combines with J gene TRBJ2-5, with D hard to call. Trimming shortened V by 4 bases and J by 5 bases, and 11 bases separated the two germline ends. Germline CDR1 SNHLY, CDR2 FYNNEI. The CDR3 sequence is 13 residues long. CDR3 in DNA: TGTGCCAGCAGTGGCCTAACGAGTGAGACCCAGTACTTC. Protein sequence: CASSGLTSETQYF. Variable domain in full (rest from reference TRBV2 and TRBJ2-5): EPEVTQTPSHQVTQMGQEVILRCVPISNHLYFYWYRQILGQKVEFLVSFYNNEISEKSEIFDDQFSVERPDGSNFTLKIRSTKLEDSAMYFCASSGLTSETQYFGPGTRLLVL.

The chain joins TRBV7-3 to TRBJ2-5; D is possibly TRBD2 (7 bases). The germline V gene encodes CDR1 SGHTA and CDR2 FQGTGA. Trimming shortened V by 4 bases and J by 2 bases, and 17 bases separated the two germline ends. The CDR3 has 16 amino acids. CDR3 loop: CASSSGRRGPQETQYF. As DNA, the CDR3 is TGTGCCAGCAGCTCTGGGCGGCGGGGGCCACAAGAGACCCAGTACTTC.

The J gene is TRBJ1-1, the V gene TRBV4-1; D not resolved. V was shortened by 1 base and J by 6 bases, with 9 bases between the two germline ends. This CDR3 is built from 13 residues. Germline values: CDR1 MGHRA, CDR2 YSYEKL. The CDR3 protein is CASSQVSGPEAFF. In DNA, the CDR3 is TGCGCCAGCAGCCAAGTAAGTGGCCCTGAAGCTTTCTTT.

The chain is built from TRBV18 and TRBJ1-6, with 9 bases lining up with TRBD1. Trimming cost V 2 bases and J 9 bases; bases outside gene matches: 11. The CDR3 has 17 residues. Germline loops: CDR1 KGHSH, CDR2 LQKENI. The CDR3 loop is CASSPMTGGTVSSPLHF. CDR3 bases: TGTGCCAGCTCACCAATGACAGGGGGAACGGTTAGTTCACCCCTCCACTTT. Supplemented by reference TRBV18 and TRBJ1-6, the full variable domain reads NAGVMQNPRHLVRRRGQEARLRCSPMKGHSHVYWYRQLPEEGLKFMVYLQKENIIDESGMPKERFSAEFPKEGPSILRIQQVVRGDSAAYFCASSPMTGGTVSSPLHFGNGTRLTVT.

This clonotype was observed a handful of times. V and J are TRBV6-1 and TRBJ1-4; D unresolved. The CDR3 covers 13 residues. Trimming left V 6 bases short and J 7 bases short, with 12 bases between. Germline V gives CDR1 MNHNS, CDR2 SASEGT. CDR3 in amino acids: CASRGYVAEKLFF. In DNA, the CDR3 is TGTGCCAGCAGGGGGTACGTGGCTGAAAAACTGTTTTTT.

This clonotype was detected a few times. The V and J genes are TRBV12-3 or TRBV12-4 and TRBJ2-7, with D perhaps TRBD1 or TRBD2 (5 bases each). Deletions cut 8 bases from V and 3 bases from J, with 17 bases between. The CDR3 extends over 14 amino acids. The CDR3 DNA is TGTGCCAGCGGCCCCTGGGGGACCGTCTACGAGCAGTACTTC. This encodes CASGPWGTVYEQYF.

This clonotype turned up a few times. This chain uses TRBV12-3 or TRBV12-4 with TRBJ2-3; TRBD2 is a possible D gene (6 bases). This CDR3 comprises 13 residues. Trimming removed 5 bases from V and 3 bases from J, with 9 bases in between. The CDR3 DNA reads as TGTGCCAGCAGTCGGGACTCTACAGATACGCAGTATTTT. Translated: CASSRDSTDTQYF.

This clonotype was observed at least ten times. The V and J genes are TRBV10-2 and TRBJ1-1, with D tentatively TRBD1 (5 bases). Deletions cut 7 bases from V and 3 bases from J, with 6 bases between. The CDR3 runs to 11 residues. Germline loops: CDR1 WSHSY, CDR2 SAAADI. CDR3 in amino acids: CASTGDTEAFF. CDR3 nucleotides: TGCGCCAGCACGGGGGACACTGAAGCTTTCTTT.

CDR3 amino acids: CSASTGYQETQYF. In nucleotides, the CDR3 is TGCAGTGCTAGCACAGGGTACCAAGAGACCCAGTACTTC. The chain carries TRBV20-1 and TRBJ2-5; the D gene is possibly TRBD1 (6 bases). The germline V gene has CDR1 DFQATT and CDR2 SNEGSKA (reference sequence). CDR3 length: 13 amino acids. V gave up 3 bases and J gave up 0 bases, with 8 bases separating them.

There are a few counts of this clonotype. The J gene is TRBJ2-7, the V gene TRBV6-6; 11 positions agree with TRBD1. V shed 0 bases and J 5 bases; nucleotides not matched to a gene: 3. Germline loops: CDR1 MNHNY, CDR2 SVGAGI (reference sequence). There are 15 residues in the CDR3. CDR3 in amino acids: CASSYSGQGVNEQYF. CDR3 in DNA: TGTGCCAGCAGTTACTCGGGACAGGGGGTCAACGAGCAGTACTTC.

The J gene is TRBJ2-3, the V gene TRBV7-3; D ambiguous. There are 13 residues in the CDR3. V lost 2 bases and J lost 3, with 6 bases in between. Germline-derived CDR1 and CDR2 are SGHTA and FQGTGA. The CDR3 loop is CASSLSGTDTQYF. CDR3 bases: TGTGCCAGCAGCTTATCCGGGACAGATACGCAGTATTTT.

This clonotype was found once. The chain joins TRBV5-1 to TRBJ1-5; D gene uncertain. V was trimmed by 0 bases and J by 7 bases, leaving 11 bases between them. This CDR3 has 14 amino acids. The germline V gene has CDR1 SGHRS and CDR2 YFSETQ. The CDR3 loop reads CASSLAPLGQPQHF. In DNA, the CDR3 is TGCGCCAGCAGCTTGGCCCCCCTGGGGCAGCCCCAGCATTTT. Variable domain in full (rest from reference TRBV5-1 and TRBJ1-5): KAGVTQTPRYLIKTRGQQVTLSCSPISGHRSVSWYQQTPGQGLQFLFEYFSETQRNKGNFPGRFSGRQFSNSRSEMNVSTLELGDSALYLCASSLAPLGQPQHFGDGTRLSIL.

This sequence joins TRBV20-1 and TRBJ2-2; 9 bases map to TRBD2. The CDR3 is made up of 18 amino acids. The germline CDR1 and CDR2 sequences are DFQATT and SNEGSKA (reference sequence). The trim removed 5 bases at V and 6 bases at J, leaving 19 bases unmatched. The CDR3 here is CSAQKVGGGGRGSGELFF. CDR3 in DNA: TGCAGTGCTCAAAAGGTCGGCGGTGGCGGGAGGGGTTCCGGGGAGCTGTTTTTT.